The following is a TCR beta chain sequence with its context. The antigen is undetermined. Generated by immunoSEQ multiplex PCR, the TCRdb table keeps only in-frame clones and is missing some. There are around 20,000 clones in the sample; around 89% occur only once, and 11% lies in the top ten. The data were taken from a study of lymphopenia after photon versus proton radiotherapy. General observations from the study: Better survival with proton therapy was suggested as possible, not demonstrated. Relative stability marked proton patients; photon patients lost diversity and naive cells.

Germline assignment: CDR1 SGHVS and CDR2 FQNEAQ. V dropped 3 bases and J dropped 0 bases, with 5 bases sitting between them. This CDR3 contains 13 residues. The V call is TRBV7-8, the J call TRBJ1-2, with D hard to call. The sequences come from peripheral blood, collected from a patient treated with proton-based radiotherapy. The sequence derives from an elderly man with esophageal cancer. CDR3 coding DNA: TGTGCCAGCAGCTTCTATTCTAACTATGGCTACACCTTC. It yields the protein CASSFYSNYGYTF.